This is a list of T cell receptor beta chains from one sample in a study of a mutant IDH1 vaccine in newly diagnosed glioma. Antigens for these TCRs are unknown. Assay used: immunoSEQ multiplex PCR; TCRdb lists only in-frame clones, some missing. Among tens of thousands of clones listed, over 75% were seen once. This material consisted of PBMCs, taken from a glioma patient whose treatment included an IDH1 peptide vaccine. These receptors were collected from a man younger than 40 with glioma. Some clones in this sample may be carry-over from other donors' samples. Each CDR3 is given without its conserved first and last residue. Only part of the rows carry a size: once, few, many, or a class if the clone is expanded.

v_call	clone_size	j_call	cdr3_aa
TRBV19	.	TRBJ2-5	ASSFGLAGGETQY
TRBV28	.	TRBJ1-5	ASTSLGVRPQH
TRBV5-1	.	TRBJ1-5	ASSLEGDRGQPQH
TRBV27	few	TRBJ1-1	ASRRTDVDTEAF
TRBV19	.	TRBJ2-1	ASSAGLNSYNEQF
TRBV28	medium-sized	TRBJ2-7	ASSLGRNEQY
TRBV27	.	TRBJ1-6	ASSLGGRKYSPLH
TRBV7-2	.	TRBJ2-3	ASSLVSGSTDTQY
TRBV28	.	TRBJ2-5	ASSSARLGETQY
TRBV7-2	.	TRBJ1-6	ASRPDSVSPLH
TRBV7-3	.	TRBJ2-1	ASSPTGGNEQF
TRBV5-5	.	TRBJ2-7	ASSLSGSVYEQY
TRBV6-6	few	TRBJ1-5	ASTRGGAGQPQH
TRBV10-3	.	TRBJ1-2	AIRRTNGYT
TRBV28	.	TRBJ1-1	ASSNLGVNTEAF
TRBV7-2	few	TRBJ1-5	ASSFYRGSNQPQH
TRBV7-2	.	TRBJ2-1	ASSADSPYNEQF
TRBV30	.	TRBJ2-3	AWSPNRDNTQY
TRBV7-2	once	TRBJ2-1	ASSLRTSGEQF
TRBV4-1	.	TRBJ2-5	ASSQATRGASQETQY
TRBV5-6	few	TRBJ2-7	ASSRDRVRVQY
TRBV7-8	.	.	ASSSSGLVYEQY
TRBV5-4	.	TRBJ2-1	ASSALLANEQF
TRBV2	.	TRBJ1-2	ASEGQGAFNYGYT